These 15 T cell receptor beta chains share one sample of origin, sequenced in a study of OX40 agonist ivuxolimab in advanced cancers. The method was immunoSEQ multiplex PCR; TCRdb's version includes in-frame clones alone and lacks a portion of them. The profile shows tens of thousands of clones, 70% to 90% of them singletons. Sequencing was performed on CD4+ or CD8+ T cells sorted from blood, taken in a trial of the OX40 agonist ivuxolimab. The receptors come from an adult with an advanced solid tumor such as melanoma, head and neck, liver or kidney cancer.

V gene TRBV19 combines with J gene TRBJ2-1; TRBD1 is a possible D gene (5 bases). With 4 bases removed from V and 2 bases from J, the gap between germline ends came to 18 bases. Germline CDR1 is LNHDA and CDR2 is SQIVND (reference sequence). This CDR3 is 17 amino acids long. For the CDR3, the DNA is TGTGCCAGTAGTAGGTATGGCGCGGACACTACCTACAATGAGCAGTTCTTC. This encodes CASSRYGADTTYNEQFF.

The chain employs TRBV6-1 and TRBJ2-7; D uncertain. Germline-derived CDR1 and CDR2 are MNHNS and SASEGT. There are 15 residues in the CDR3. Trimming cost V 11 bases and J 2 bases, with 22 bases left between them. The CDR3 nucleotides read TGTGCCCCCCTTCGCCGTGGGCGGTCAACCTACGAGCAGTACTTC. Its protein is CAPLRRGRSTYEQYF.

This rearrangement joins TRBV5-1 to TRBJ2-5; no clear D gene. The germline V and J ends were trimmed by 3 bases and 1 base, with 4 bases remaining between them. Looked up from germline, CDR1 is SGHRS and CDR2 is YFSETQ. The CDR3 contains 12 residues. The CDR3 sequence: CASSSVQETQYF. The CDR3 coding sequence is TGCGCCAGCAGCTCCGTCCAAGAGACCCAGTACTTC.

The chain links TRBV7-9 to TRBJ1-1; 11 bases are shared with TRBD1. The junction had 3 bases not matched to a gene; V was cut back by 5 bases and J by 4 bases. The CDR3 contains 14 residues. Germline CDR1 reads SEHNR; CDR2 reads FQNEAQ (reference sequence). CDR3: CASSADRGLTEAFF. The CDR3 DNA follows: TGTGCCAGCAGCGCGGACAGGGGGCTCACTGAAGCTTTCTTT.

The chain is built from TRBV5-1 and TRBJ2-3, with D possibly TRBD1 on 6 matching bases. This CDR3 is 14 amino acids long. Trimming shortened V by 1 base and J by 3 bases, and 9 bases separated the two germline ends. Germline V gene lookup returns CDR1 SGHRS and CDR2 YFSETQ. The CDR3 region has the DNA TGCGCCAGCAGCTTGCAGGGGCCGACAGATACGCAGTATTTT. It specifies CASSLQGPTDTQYF.

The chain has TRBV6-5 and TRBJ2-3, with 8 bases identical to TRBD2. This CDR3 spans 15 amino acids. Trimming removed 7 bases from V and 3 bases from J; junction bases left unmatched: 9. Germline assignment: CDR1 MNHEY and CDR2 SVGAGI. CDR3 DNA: TGTGCCAGCAAGGACCCAGCGGGAGAAACAGATACGCAGTATTTT. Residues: CASKDPAGETDTQYF.

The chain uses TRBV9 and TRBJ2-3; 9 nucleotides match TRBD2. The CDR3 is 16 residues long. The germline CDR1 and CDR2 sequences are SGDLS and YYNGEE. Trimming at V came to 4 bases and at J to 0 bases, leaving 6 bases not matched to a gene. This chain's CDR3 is CASSRSTSGSTDTQYF. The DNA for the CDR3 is TGTGCCAGCAGCCGGTCCACTAGCGGGAGCACAGATACGCAGTATTTT.

Here the CDR3 reads CASSGLAGVGGEQFF. CDR3 nucleotide sequence: TGTGCCAGCAGCGGACTAGCGGGAGTCGGCGGTGAGCAGTTCTTC. The chain recombines TRBV5-6 with TRBJ2-1; 13 bases agree with TRBD2. In germline, CDR1 is SGHDT, CDR2 YYEEEE. Losses at the gene ends were 4 bases for V and 9 bases for J; bases not matched to a gene: 7. CDR3 length: 15 residues.

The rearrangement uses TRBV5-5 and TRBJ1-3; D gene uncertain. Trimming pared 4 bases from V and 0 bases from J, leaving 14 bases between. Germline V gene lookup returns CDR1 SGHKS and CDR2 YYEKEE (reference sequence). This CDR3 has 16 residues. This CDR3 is CASSPVTGPSGNTIYF. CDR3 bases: TGTGCCAGCAGCCCAGTTACCGGGCCCTCTGGAAACACCATATATTTT.

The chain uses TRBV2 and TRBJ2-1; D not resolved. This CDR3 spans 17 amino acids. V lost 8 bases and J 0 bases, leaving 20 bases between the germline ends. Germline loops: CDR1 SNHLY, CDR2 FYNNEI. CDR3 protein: CASLLRYPLSSYNEQFF. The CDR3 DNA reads TGTGCCAGCTTACTACGGTACCCCTTGAGCTCCTACAATGAGCAGTTCTTC.

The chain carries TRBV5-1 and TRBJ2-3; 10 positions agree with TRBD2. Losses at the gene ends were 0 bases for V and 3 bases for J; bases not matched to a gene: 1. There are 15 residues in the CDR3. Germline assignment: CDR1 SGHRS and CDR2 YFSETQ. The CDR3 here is CASSLVSGGTDTQYF. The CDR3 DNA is TGCGCCAGCAGCTTGGTTAGCGGGGGGACAGATACGCAGTATTTT.

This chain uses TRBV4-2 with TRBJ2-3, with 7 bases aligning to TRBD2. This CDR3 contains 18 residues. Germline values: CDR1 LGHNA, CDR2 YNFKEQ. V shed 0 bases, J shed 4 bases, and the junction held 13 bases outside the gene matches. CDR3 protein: CASSQDPLAGVGADTQYF. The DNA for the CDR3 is TGTGCCAGCAGCCAAGACCCCTTGGCGGGAGTCGGGGCAGATACGCAGTATTTT.

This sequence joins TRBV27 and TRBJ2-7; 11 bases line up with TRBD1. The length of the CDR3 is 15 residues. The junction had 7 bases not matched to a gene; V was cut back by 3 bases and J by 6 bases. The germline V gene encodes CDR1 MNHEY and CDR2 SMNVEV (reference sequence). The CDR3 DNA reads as TGTGCCAGCAGTTTCGGACAGGGGGCGGTGCGCGAGCAGTACTTC. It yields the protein CASSFGQGAVREQYF.

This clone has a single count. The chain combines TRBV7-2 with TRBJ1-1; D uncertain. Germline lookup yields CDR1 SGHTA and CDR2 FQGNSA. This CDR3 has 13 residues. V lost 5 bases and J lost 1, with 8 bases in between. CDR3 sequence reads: CASSPTANTEAFF. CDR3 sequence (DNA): TGTGCCAGCAGCCCTACAGCGAACACTGAAGCTTTCTTT.

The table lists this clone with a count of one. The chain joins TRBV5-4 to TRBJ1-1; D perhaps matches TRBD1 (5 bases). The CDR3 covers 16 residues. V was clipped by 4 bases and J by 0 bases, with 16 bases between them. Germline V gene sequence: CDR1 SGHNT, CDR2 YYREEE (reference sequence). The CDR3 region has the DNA TGTGCCAGCAGCCTCGGGGGAGCTCAGATGAACACTGAAGCTTTCTTT. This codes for CASSLGGAQMNTEAFF.